Each of the 9 T cell receptor beta chains below was sequenced from the same sample in a study of blood T cell repertoires in COVID-19. Clones were read by immunoSEQ multiplex PCR, and TCRdb kept only the in-frame ones, dropping some. The sample includes approximately 150,000 clones, approximately 84% of them seen just once. The sequencing sample was made of PBMCs or T cells enriched from blood (not recorded which). All receptors come from a woman aged 45-65 years with acute COVID-19.

This chain joins TRBV2 and TRBJ2-6, with D possibly matching TRBD1 (5 bases). The germline V gene encodes CDR1 SNHLY and CDR2 FYNNEI. The CDR3 contains 16 residues. The germline V and J ends were trimmed by 3 bases and 0 bases, with 9 bases remaining between them. The CDR3: CASSDNRGSGANVLTF. The CDR3, as DNA: TGTGCCAGCAGTGACAATAGGGGCTCTGGGGCCAACGTCCTGACTTTC. Using reference TRBV2 and TRBJ2-6 for the parts outside the CDR3, the full variable domain is EPEVTQTPSHQVTQMGQEVILRCVPISNHLYFYWYRQILGQKVEFLVSFYNNEISEKSEIFDDQFSVERPDGSNFTLKIRSTKLEDSAMYFCASSDNRGSGANVLTFGAGSRLTVL.

V usage is TRBV4-1 and J usage is TRBJ1-1, with 8 bases that match TRBD1. V was clipped by 4 bases and J by 4 bases; unmatched bases: 2. This CDR3 comprises 13 residues. Germline V gene lookup returns CDR1 MGHRA and CDR2 YSYEKL. The CDR3 nucleotides are TGCGCCAGCAGCCCAGGACAGGGCACTGAAGCTTTCTTT. It codes for CASSPGQGTEAFF.

This CDR3 reads CASSLFRGTGGTEAFF. The CDR3 region has the DNA TGTGCCAGCAGCTTGTTTCGGGGGACCGGGGGTACTGAAGCTTTCTTT. The chain recombines TRBV5-6 with TRBJ1-1; weak D call: TRBD1 (5 bases). Trimming stripped 1 base from V and 5 bases from J, with 18 bases between. Germline V gene lookup returns CDR1 SGHDT and CDR2 YYEEEE. The CDR3 totals 16 residues.

The chain combines TRBV27 with TRBJ2-2; the match to TRBD1 covers 10 bases. The CDR3 has 16 amino acids. With V trimmed by 4 bases and J by 3 bases, 5 bases remained unmatched. CDR1 and CDR2 from the germline V gene are MNHEY and SMNVEV (reference sequence). In DNA, the CDR3 is TGTGCCAGCAGTTCCGCGGACAGGGGGTACACCGGGGAGCTGTTTTTT. It specifies CASSSADRGYTGELFF.

This clone came up once. V gene TRBV5-4 combines with J gene TRBJ2-7; 12 bases fit TRBD2. CDR3 length equals 15 residues. CDR1 and CDR2 (germline): SGHNT, YYREEE (reference sequence). The V gene end was trimmed by 5 bases and the J gene end by 3 bases; junction bases not matched to a gene: 6. CDR3 in amino acids: CASSLPGLAGYEQYF. In DNA form, the CDR3 reads TGTGCCAGCAGTCTTCCGGGACTAGCGGGCTACGAGCAGTACTTC.

V gene TRBV2 combines with J gene TRBJ2-2; a weak D match, TRBD1 (5 bases). CDR3 size: 14 residues. CDR1 and CDR2 (germline): SNHLY, FYNNEI. V lost 4 bases, J lost 8 bases, and 14 bases lay in between. CDR3: CASSVGPEQGELFF. The CDR3 DNA reads as TGTGCCAGCAGTGTGGGGCCCGAACAGGGGGAGCTGTTTTTT.

The DNA of the CDR3 is TGTGCCAGCAGCTCCCGGCGGGGGCAGCGGGAGTTCTACGAGCAGTACTTC. Amino acid sequence: CASSSRRGQREFYEQYF. J is TRBJ2-7 and V is TRBV7-6; TRBD2 aligns across 8 bases. CDR1 SGHVS and CDR2 FNYEAQ come from the germline V gene. The CDR3 spans 17 residues. The ends lost 4 bases at V and 3 bases at J; junction bases unmatched: 14.

The gene calls are TRBV7-9 and TRBJ1-4, with D unresolved. Germline loops: CDR1 SEHNR, CDR2 FQNEAQ (reference sequence). This CDR3 is 14 amino acids long. V was shortened by 3 bases and J by 3 bases, with 8 bases between the two germline ends. The CDR3 region is CASSFPSANEKLFF. CDR3 DNA sequence: TGTGCCAGCAGCTTTCCATCAGCTAATGAAAAACTGTTTTTT.

The chain recombines TRBV5-6 with TRBJ2-7; weak D call: TRBD1 (5 bases). CDR1 is SGHDT and CDR2 is YYEEEE in the germline V gene. V was clipped by 3 bases and J by 4 bases, with 11 bases between them. This CDR3 spans 13 amino acids. This chain's CDR3 is CASSSVGQYEQYF. CDR3 DNA: TGTGCCAGCAGCTCGGTGGGGCAGTACGAGCAGTACTTC.